This T cell receptor beta chain is drawn from a study of cytomegalovirus exposure and HLA in healthy donors. Study conclusions and caveats: Cytomegalovirus association was listed for approximately 160 TCR beta chains.

A remark on this clone: The antigen is not known.

The PCR had 60 Vbeta and 13 Jbeta primers. Produced via immunoSEQ multiplex PCR; TCRdb's table is partial and in-frame only. The sample holds 99,000 or so clones, 78% seen once. Germline assignment: CDR1 SGHKS and CDR2 YYEKEE (reference sequence). This CDR3 contains 14 residues. The V and J ends lost 5 bases and 7 bases respectively, with 17 bases between them. This chain uses TRBV5-5 with TRBJ2-3, with D possibly being TRBD2 (6 bases). The clonotype was recovered from a woman in her 40s in good health and CMV-seronegative. Input material: PBMCs. In DNA form, the CDR3 reads TGTGCCAGCAGGGGAGCGGAGGGCCCCAATACGCAGTATTTT. Protein product: CASRGAEGPNTQYF.